This is a list of T cell receptor beta chains from one sample in a study of cytomegalovirus exposure and HLA in healthy donors. Produced via immunoSEQ multiplex PCR; TCRdb's table is partial and in-frame only. The table lists 250,000 to 350,000 clones, more than 55% of them singletons. The sequenced material came from PBMCs. The receptors were sampled from a female donor in good health and CMV-seronegative. The CDR3 runs from the conserved cysteine through the conserved F or W. D genes are given only for firm matches. The listing skips clone size in some rows; elsewhere it reads once, few, many or a size class.

abundance	v_gene	j_gene	d_gene	CDR3aa	CDR3nt
few	TRBV18	TRBJ2-1	TRBD1	CASSPVAGTGGDEQFF	TGTGCCAGCTCACCAGTTGCCGGGACAGGGGGCGATGAGCAGTTCTTC
once	TRBV14	TRBJ1-6	NA	CASRGKSPLHF	TGTGCCAGCCGGGGGAAGTCACCCCTCCACTTT
NA	TRBV5-1	TRBJ2-1	TRBD2	CASTYLAGGSNNEQFF	TGCGCCAGCACGTACCTGGCGGGAGGCTCCAACAATGAGCAGTTCTTC
NA	TRBV27	TRBJ1-2	NA	CASSLFFQGYGYTF	TGTGCCAGCAGTTTATTCTTTCAGGGCTATGGCTACACCTTC
NA	TRBV2	TRBJ1-4	NA	CASSEGGSEKLFF	TGTGCCAGCAGTGAGGGGGGATCTGAAAAACTGTTTTTT
NA	TRBV6-4	TRBJ1-5	TRBD1	CASSSGQVPINSNQPQHF	TGTGCCAGCAGCTCGGGACAGGTGCCTATCAATAGCAATCAGCCCCAGCATTTT
NA	TRBV15	TRBJ2-1	TRBD2	CATSPRGQLAAYNEQFF	TGTGCCACCAGCCCCAGAGGGCAACTAGCGGCCTACAATGAGCAGTTCTTC
NA	TRBV28	TRBJ2-1	TRBD1	CASNFRDRDQFF	TGTGCCAGCAATTTCCGGGACAGGGATCAGTTCTTC
NA	TRBV5-1	TRBJ1-1	NA	CASSSGLSNTEAFF	TGCGCCAGCAGCTCGGGACTTAGTAACACTGAAGCTTTCTTT
NA	TRBV28	TRBJ2-3	NA	CASSSPTDTQYF	TGTGCCAGCAGTTCCCCTACCGATACGCAGTATTTT
NA	TRBV5-1	TRBJ2-7	TRBD2	CASSNGTSGREQYF	TGCGCCAGCAGCAACGGGACTAGCGGGAGGGAGCAGTACTTC
NA	TRBV19	TRBJ2-3	TRBD2	CASSLRTSEGDTQYF	TGTGCCAGTAGTCTACGGACTAGCGAAGGAGATACGCAGTATTTT
NA	TRBV7-9	TRBJ2-5	TRBD2	CASSYTAGARQTQYF	TGTGCCAGCAGCTACACAGCGGGGGCCCGACAGACCCAGTACTTC
NA	TRBV18	TRBJ1-4	NA	CASSLSVTGPNEKLFF	TGTGCCAGCTCACTTTCCGTAACTGGGCCTAATGAAAAACTGTTTTTT
NA	TRBV30	TRBJ1-3	NA	CAWSVLGNTIYF	TGTGCCTGGAGTGTACTCGGAAACACCATATATTTT
NA	TRBV27	TRBJ2-2	TRBD2	CASSLRLAGMNTGELFF	TGTGCCAGCAGTTTACGTCTAGCGGGGATGAACACCGGGGAGCTGTTTTTT
NA	TRBV6-5	TRBJ2-7	TRBD1	CASRPGTGTYEQYF	TGTGCCAGCAGGCCCGGGACAGGCACCTACGAGCAGTACTTC
few	TRBV6-5	TRBJ2-7	NA	CASRGRTEVPYEQYF	TGTGCCAGCAGGGGTAGGACGGAGGTGCCCTACGAGCAGTACTTC
NA	TRBV11-2	TRBJ2-3	NA	CASSTGGGFGQYF	TGTGCCAGCAGCACCGGTGGCGGGTTCGGGCAGTATTTT